The next 17 T cell receptor beta chains were all read from a single sample in a study of response to subunit inactivated influenza vaccine. TCRdb reprocessed the RT-PCR reads with MiXCR, giving one entry per CDR3 protein. The table includes roughly 650,000 distinct CDR3 sequences, 11% to 15% detected once. The source material was PBMCs from blood, sampled less than 15 days before vaccination. The source of these receptors is a man over 45 who received an inactivated influenza vaccine.

This clonotype was seen repeatedly, ten times or more. The chain employs TRBV7-2 and TRBJ2-1, with TRBD2 matching over 7 bases. Germline loops: CDR1 SGHTA, CDR2 FQGNSA. The CDR3 contains 16 residues. V was clipped by 6 bases and J by 0 bases; unmatched bases: 8. The CDR3 DNA sequence: TGTGCCAGCAGTAGATTAGCGGGTAGCTCCTACAATGAGCAGTTCTTC. Translation: CASSRLAGSSYNEQFF.

This clonotype has more than one count but fewer than ten. V and J are TRBV5-1 and TRBJ2-1; 10 bases agree with TRBD2. V shed 0 bases and J 7 bases; nucleotides not matched to a gene: 13. Germline values: CDR1 SGHRS, CDR2 YFSETQ. This CDR3 has 18 residues. The CDR3 region has the DNA TGCGCCAGCAGCTTGGAGATAAGCGGGGGGGCAGTACGGAATGAGCAGTTCTTC. Translation: CASSLEISGGAVRNEQFF.

In this sample, this clonotype turned up a few times. The chain uses TRBV5-1 and TRBJ2-1, with D perhaps assigned TRBD1 or TRBD2 (5 bases each). The CDR3 consists of 15 residues. Germline lookup yields CDR1 SGHRS and CDR2 YFSETQ. V was trimmed by 2 bases and J by 12 bases, leaving 21 bases between them. The CDR3 is CASSFSPGDERMQFF. CDR3 coding DNA: TGCGCCAGCAGCTTTAGCCCCGGGGACGAGCGGATGCAGTTCTTC.

This CDR3 is CASSFGTSVETQYF. The CDR3 DNA reads TGCGCCAGCAGCTTTGGGACTAGTGTAGAGACCCAGTACTTC. The chain links TRBV5-1 to TRBJ2-5; 8 bases are a match to TRBD2. Germline V lookup: CDR1 SGHRS, CDR2 YFSETQ. V shed 2 bases and J 4 bases; nucleotides not matched to a gene: 4. This CDR3 region has 14 residues. Using reference TRBV5-1 and TRBJ2-5 for the parts outside the CDR3, the full variable domain is KAGVTQTPRYLIKTRGQQVTLSCSPISGHRSVSWYQQTPGQGLQFLFEYFSETQRNKGNFPGRFSGRQFSNSRSEMNVSTLELGDSALYLCASSFGTSVETQYFGPGTRLLVL.

The sample holds a few counts of this clonotype. The chain employs TRBV10-3 and TRBJ2-1; the D gene is possibly TRBD2 (5 bases). Germline V CDR1 and CDR2: ENHRY, SYGVKD. Deletions cut 4 bases from V and 0 bases from J, with 16 bases between. The CDR3 runs 17 residues. CDR3 residues: CAISASGLLSSYNEQFF. CDR3 sequence (DNA): TGTGCCATCAGTGCCTCAGGACTCCTAAGCTCCTACAATGAGCAGTTCTTC.

The chain carries TRBV5-1 and TRBJ2-5; perhaps D is TRBD1 or TRBD2 (5 bases each). This CDR3 spans 12 amino acids. Germline V lookup: CDR1 SGHRS, CDR2 YFSETQ. The V end lost 4 bases, the J end lost 3 bases, and 7 bases lay between the germline ends. The CDR3 sequence: CASSEGKETQYF. The CDR3 region has the DNA TGCGCCAGCAGCGAGGGGAAAGAGACCCAGTACTTC.

The chain is built from TRBV6-2 or TRBV6-3 and TRBJ2-3; 7 bases match TRBD2. With 7 bases clipped from V and 3 bases from J, the junction kept 10 bases outside the gene matches. Germline CDR1 is MNHEY and CDR2 is SVGEGT. CDR3 size: 15 residues. The chain's CDR3 is CASIRTSGETDTQYF. CDR3 sequence (DNA): TGTGCCAGCATACGTACCAGCGGGGAGACAGATACGCAGTATTTT.

This clonotype turned up a few times. The chain carries TRBV6-5 and TRBJ2-1; no definite D call. V was trimmed by 4 bases and J by 2 bases, leaving 9 bases between them. The germline V gene encodes CDR1 MNHEY and CDR2 SVGAGI. This CDR3 comprises 14 residues. The CDR3 loop reads CASSLTGPYNEQFF. The CDR3 coding sequence is TGTGCCAGCAGTTTGACTGGTCCCTACAATGAGCAGTTCTTC.

This chain uses TRBV4-1 with TRBJ2-3; D may be TRBD1 or TRBD2 (5 bases each). CDR3 size: 15 residues. V shed 3 bases and J shed 6 bases, with 16 bases lying between them. Germline CDR1 is MGHRA and CDR2 is YSYEKL. CDR3 in DNA: TGCGCCAGCAGCCACCCCCCCCGGGGCGCGGATACGCAGTATTTT. As protein: CASSHPPRGADTQYF.

This clonotype was seen repeatedly, ten times or more. This chain links TRBV6-6 with TRBJ2-7; D perhaps matches TRBD2 (6 bases). CDR3 size: 12 residues. Trimming left V 5 bases short and J 3 bases short, with 8 bases between. Per the germline V gene, CDR1 is MNHNY and CDR2 is SVGAGI (reference sequence). CDR3 protein: CASSPGDYEQYF. CDR3 DNA: TGTGCCAGCAGTCCGGGGGACTACGAGCAGTACTTC.

A few counts support this clonotype. The rearrangement uses TRBV20-1 and TRBJ2-3; no reliable D call. The CDR3 has 14 amino acids. With 0 bases removed from V and 2 bases from J, the gap between germline ends came to 9 bases. Per the germline V gene, CDR1 is DFQATT and CDR2 is SNEGSKA (reference sequence). The CDR3 DNA is TGCAGTGCTAGAGATCTTCGGTTCACAGATACGCAGTATTTT. Translating it yields CSARDLRFTDTQYF.

This chain joins TRBV28 and TRBJ1-6; TRBD1 agrees at 10 bases. CDR1 and CDR2 (germline): MDHEN, SYDVKM. The CDR3 is 16 amino acids. Trimming took 4 bases from V and 12 from J; bases not matched to a gene: 12. The CDR3 is CASSSTPGQGYEPLHF. CDR3 DNA sequence: TGTGCCAGCAGTTCCACTCCGGGACAGGGGTATGAACCCCTCCACTTT.

The chain employs TRBV11-2 and TRBJ2-1; 8 bases agree with TRBD2. Germline CDR1 and CDR2: SGHAT and FQNNGV. V was clipped by 0 bases and J by 7 bases; unmatched bases: 11. The length of the CDR3 is 17 residues. The CDR3 protein is CASSLDRMLGGRNEQFF. CDR3 sequence (DNA): TGTGCCAGCAGCTTAGATCGGATGCTAGGCGGGAGGAATGAGCAGTTCTTC.

J is TRBJ1-5 and V is TRBV12-3 or TRBV12-4; D remains unclear. V was shortened by 1 base and J by 3 bases, with 10 bases between the two germline ends. The CDR3 is made up of 15 amino acids. The CDR3 bases are TGTGCCAGCAGTTTAGGTTACGGGGACAATCAGCCCCAGCATTTT. It specifies CASSLGYGDNQPQHF.

The rearrangement joins TRBV4-2 to TRBJ2-1; 9 nucleotides match TRBD2. Germline V gives CDR1 LGHNA, CDR2 YNFKEQ. V gave up 4 bases and J gave up 10 bases; unmatched junction bases: 17. This CDR3 region has 17 residues. DNA of the CDR3: TGTGCCAGCAGCCCCAGCGGTGCGGGAGGGCCGAGCAAGGAGCAGTTCTTC. It codes for CASSPSGAGGPSKEQFF.

The genes are TRBV9 and TRBJ2-5, with a tentative D call TRBD2 (6 bases). CDR3 length: 13 amino acids. V lost 3 bases, J lost 1 base, and 7 bases lay in between. Germline CDR1 and CDR2: SGDLS and YYNGEE. CDR3 nucleotide sequence: TGTGCCAGCAGCGGGGGACTCCAAGAGACCCAGTACTTC. This encodes CASSGGLQETQYF. The whole variable domain, filled in from reference TRBV9 and TRBJ2-5, reads DSGVTQTPKHLITATGQRVTLRCSPRSGDLSVYWYQQSLDQGLQFLIQYYNGEERAKGNILERFSAQQFPDLHSELNLSSLELGDSALYFCASSGGLQETQYFGPGTRLLVL.

V usage is TRBV5-1 and J usage is TRBJ2-7, with D uncertain. Trimming took 3 bases from V and 2 from J, leaving 15 bases between them. This CDR3 comprises 15 residues. Germline V gene data show CDR1 as SGHRS and CDR2 as YFSETQ. CDR3 residues: CASSSIGPIPYEQYF. The DNA of the CDR3 is TGCGCCAGCAGCTCTATTGGCCCCATCCCCTACGAGCAGTACTTC.